A selection of T cell receptor beta chains follows, all from one sample in a study of beta chain features in type 1 diabetes. Clones were read by immunoSEQ multiplex PCR, and TCRdb kept only the in-frame ones, dropping some. In the table there are 400,000 to 550,000 clones, roughly 11% of which are singletons. Input material: naive CD4+ T cells from blood. All receptors derive from a woman under 30 in good health. The conserved cysteine and the conserved F or W are not part of the CDR3 here.

J: TRBJ2-5
V: TRBV7-2
CDR3: ASTTQQGLRETQY

J: TRBJ2-5
V: TRBV18
CDR3: ASSPWLGETQY

J: TRBJ1-2
V: TRBV27
CDR3: ASSGQTFGYT

J: TRBJ1-1
V: TRBV7-2
CDR3: ASSLDPPLEAF

J: TRBJ2-1
V: TRBV2
CDR3: ASSVGQTEQF

J: TRBJ2-1
V: TRBV7-9
CDR3: ASSADIRQF

J: TRBJ2-3
V: TRBV30
CDR3: AWSEGWMQSSTDTQY

J: TRBJ2-1
V: TRBV7-9
CDR3: ASSLSTGYYNEQF

J: TRBJ1-1
V: TRBV6-4
CDR3: ASSDSIGSEAF

J: TRBJ1-1
V: TRBV20-1
CDR3: SARRVEWTL

J: TRBJ2-5
V: TRBV9
CDR3: ASSEGLTVQETQY

J: TRBJ1-1
V: TRBV29-1
CDR3: SVEGGPEAF

J: TRBJ1-1
V: TRBV2
CDR3: ASSPHTEAF

J: TRBJ1-4
V: TRBV4-3
CDR3: ASSQDRQASEKLF

J: TRBJ2-1
V: TRBV4-1
CDR3: ASSSPTRTRVSEQF

J: TRBJ2-1
V: TRBV7-2
CDR3: ASSATGPRF